This TCR beta chain was documented in a study of T-cell reconstitution after alpha-beta-depleted transplantation in children. The study's findings and limits: Newly produced T cells mostly accounted for T-cell counts and diversity one year post-transplant.

The library targeted TCRbeta and was prepared with unique molecular identifiers. TCRdb used MiXCR to reprocess the PCR reads, holding one entry per CDR3 protein. The table shows 500,000 to 750,000 distinct CDR3 sequences, with 25% to 30% occurring only once. Germline V CDR1 and CDR2: SGHRS, YFSETQ. V lost 3 bases and J lost 0; bases outside the gene matches: 6. The length of the CDR3 is 16 residues. A note on this clonotype: Its antigen is as yet unknown.

The gene calls are TRBV5-1 and TRBJ2-3, with TRBD2 matching 8 bases. The TCR sequence derives from a boy in the first two years of life with Wiskott-Aldrich syndrome, due to receive a stem cell transplant. The sequencing used PBMCs, collected before TCRalphabeta/CD19-depleted stem cell transplant. DNA for the CDR3: TGCGCCAGCAGCTACCTTAGCGGGACTAGCACAGATACGCAGTATTTT. Encoded protein: CASSYLSGTSTDTQYF.